This is a list of T cell receptor beta chains from one sample in a study of T cell responses to AZD1222 COVID-19 vaccine. Measured with immunoSEQ multiplex PCR; TCRdb has only the in-frame clones, and not every one. The profile covers about 120,000 clones, with 85% to 95% appearing a single time and about 2.7% taken by the ten largest. This sample comprised peripheral blood, obtained on day 0 of AZD1222 vaccination. The source of these receptors is an adult in good health. Each CDR3 is given with its conserved first and last residue. Each record gives: clone size, J gene, V gene, D gene, CDR3 protein, CDR3 DNA. D genes are given only for firm matches. Clone size is stated in some rows and not others, as once, few, many or a class when expanded.

clone size: .; J gene: TRBJ2-5; V gene: TRBV7-9; D gene: TRBD2; CDR3 protein: CASNLGGLETQYF; CDR3 DNA: TGTGCCAGTAACCTGGGAGGGCTCGAGACCCAGTACTTC
clone size: once; J gene: TRBJ2-1; V gene: TRBV10-2; D gene: TRBD1; CDR3 protein: CASSEPYRGQFF; CDR3 DNA: TGCGCCAGCAGTGAGCCGTACAGGGGGCAGTTCTTC
clone size: .; J gene: TRBJ1-6; V gene: TRBV5-1; D gene: .; CDR3 protein: CASTPSGTLDSPLHF; CDR3 DNA: TGCGCCAGCACCCCATCTGGGACACTCGATTCACCCCTCCACTTT
clone size: .; J gene: TRBJ2-1; V gene: TRBV7-2; D gene: .; CDR3 protein: CASSPGGGVEFF; CDR3 DNA: TGTGCCAGCAGCCCCGGGGGCGGAGTGGAGTTCTTC
clone size: .; J gene: TRBJ2-7; V gene: TRBV2; D gene: TRBD1; CDR3 protein: CASSVGTGFNYEQYF; CDR3 DNA: TGTGCCAGCAGTGTAGGGACAGGGTTTAACTACGAGCAGTACTTC
clone size: .; J gene: TRBJ1-5; V gene: TRBV15; D gene: .; CDR3 protein: CATSREGGRNQPQHF; CDR3 DNA: TGTGCCACCAGCAGAGAGGGGGGCCGCAATCAGCCCCAGCATTTT
clone size: .; J gene: TRBJ1-1; V gene: TRBV2; D gene: TRBD1; CDR3 protein: CASRETGGSEAFF; CDR3 DNA: TGTGCCAGCCGCGAGACAGGGGGCTCTGAAGCTTTCTTT
clone size: .; J gene: TRBJ1-1; V gene: TRBV12-3/TRBV12-4; D gene: .; CDR3 protein: CASSFLDTEAFF; CDR3 DNA: TGTGCCAGCAGTTTCCTTGATACTGAAGCTTTCTTT
clone size: .; J gene: TRBJ2-7; V gene: TRBV4-1; D gene: .; CDR3 protein: CASSQGGPTLRQYF; CDR3 DNA: TGCGCCAGCAGCCAGGGGGGGCCAACCTTGAGGCAGTACTTC
clone size: .; J gene: TRBJ2-3; V gene: TRBV14; D gene: TRBD2; CDR3 protein: CASSLTGLAGVGPDTQYF; CDR3 DNA: TGTGCCAGCAGCCTAACCGGACTAGCGGGAGTTGGCCCAGATACGCAGTATTTT
clone size: .; J gene: TRBJ1-5; V gene: TRBV29-1; D gene: .; CDR3 protein: CSVEGPGPQHF; CDR3 DNA: TGCAGCGTTGAGGGCCCGGGGCCCCAGCATTTT
clone size: .; J gene: TRBJ2-7; V gene: TRBV5-6; D gene: TRBD2; CDR3 protein: CASSLASGRWYEQYF; CDR3 DNA: TGTGCCAGCAGCTTGGCGAGCGGGAGGTGGTACGAGCAGTACTTC
clone size: .; J gene: TRBJ2-7; V gene: TRBV7-8; D gene: TRBD2; CDR3 protein: CASSFGTRGPQQYF; CDR3 DNA: TGTGCCAGCAGCTTTGGGACTAGAGGGCCCCAGCAGTACTTC
clone size: .; J gene: TRBJ2-3; V gene: TRBV11-1; D gene: .; CDR3 protein: CASTSGGHEYF; CDR3 DNA: TGTGCCAGCACCTCGGGTGGGCACGAGTATTTT
clone size: .; J gene: TRBJ1-4; V gene: TRBV4-1; D gene: TRBD1; CDR3 protein: CASSQESAGGYEKLFF; CDR3 DNA: TGCGCCAGCAGCCAAGAATCGGCAGGGGGGTATGAAAAACTGTTTTTT
clone size: .; J gene: TRBJ1-2; V gene: TRBV9; D gene: .; CDR3 protein: CASSPEDPGADYGYTF; CDR3 DNA: TGTGCCAGCAGCCCTGAGGACCCAGGGGCGGACTATGGCTACACCTTC
clone size: .; J gene: TRBJ1-5; V gene: TRBV6-2/TRBV6-3; D gene: .; CDR3 protein: CASSYNRDSQPQHF; CDR3 DNA: TGTGCCAGCAGTTATAACAGGGATTCTCAGCCCCAGCATTTT
clone size: .; J gene: TRBJ1-1; V gene: TRBV7-2; D gene: .; CDR3 protein: CASSLGTGAEAFF; CDR3 DNA: TGTGCCAGCAGCTTAGGCACAGGCGCAGAAGCTTTCTTT
clone size: .; J gene: TRBJ2-7; V gene: TRBV21-1; D gene: .; CDR3 protein: CASSKISDWSYEQYF; CDR3 DNA: TGTGCCAGCAGCAAAATCTCGGACTGGTCCTACGAGCAGTACTTC
clone size: .; J gene: TRBJ2-7; V gene: TRBV28; D gene: .; CDR3 protein: CASTNQRLAMRGYEQYF; CDR3 DNA: TGTGCCAGCACCAACCAGCGGCTAGCGATGAGGGGCTACGAGCAGTACTTC
clone size: .; J gene: TRBJ2-2; V gene: TRBV27; D gene: .; CDR3 protein: CASSLISGELFF; CDR3 DNA: TGTGCCAGCAGTTTAATTTCCGGGGAGCTGTTTTTT
clone size: .; J gene: TRBJ2-2; V gene: TRBV27; D gene: .; CDR3 protein: CASSPELWRLTGELFF; CDR3 DNA: TGTGCCAGCAGTCCGGAACTCTGGAGACTGACCGGGGAGCTGTTTTTT
clone size: .; J gene: TRBJ2-7; V gene: TRBV27; D gene: TRBD1; CDR3 protein: CASSLYRGYEQYF; CDR3 DNA: TGTGCCAGCAGTTTATACAGGGGTTACGAGCAGTACTTC
clone size: .; J gene: TRBJ2-7; V gene: TRBV10-3; D gene: TRBD2; CDR3 protein: CAIRSAGGQYF; CDR3 DNA: TGTGCCATCCGATCAGCGGGAGGGCAGTACTTC
clone size: .; J gene: TRBJ1-2; V gene: TRBV4-2; D gene: .; CDR3 protein: CASSQTGTGYGYTF; CDR3 DNA: TGTGCCAGCAGCCAAACAGGGACCGGGTATGGCTACACCTTC
clone size: .; J gene: TRBJ1-2; V gene: TRBV11-2; D gene: .; CDR3 protein: CASSPTGSNNYGYTF; CDR3 DNA: TGTGCCAGCAGCCCTACAGGGTCTAATAACTATGGCTACACCTTC
clone size: .; J gene: TRBJ2-1; V gene: TRBV28; D gene: .; CDR3 protein: CASRSGSYNEQFF; CDR3 DNA: TGTGCCAGCCGCTCCGGCTCCTACAATGAGCAGTTCTTC
clone size: .; J gene: TRBJ1-5; V gene: TRBV7-9; D gene: .; CDR3 protein: CASSRAGGIENQPQHF; CDR3 DNA: TGTGCCAGCAGCCGGGCCGGAGGGATTGAAAATCAGCCCCAGCATTTT
clone size: .; J gene: TRBJ2-1; V gene: TRBV6-4; D gene: .; CDR3 protein: CATAVSASSYNEQFF; CDR3 DNA: TGTGCCACCGCCGTGAGCGCGAGCTCCTACAATGAGCAGTTCTTC
clone size: .; J gene: TRBJ2-1; V gene: TRBV13; D gene: TRBD1; CDR3 protein: CASSLTPGGIRFPYYNEQFF; CDR3 DNA: TGTGCCAGCAGCTTAACACCAGGGGGTATCCGATTTCCCTACTACAATGAGCAGTTCTTC
clone size: .; J gene: TRBJ2-7; V gene: TRBV6-5; D gene: .; CDR3 protein: CASSFLGGEQYF; CDR3 DNA: TGTGCCAGCAGTTTTTTGGGAGGCGAGCAGTACTTC
clone size: once; J gene: TRBJ1-2; V gene: TRBV27; D gene: .; CDR3 protein: CASSSWGADGYTF; CDR3 DNA: TGTGCCAGCAGCTCATGGGGGGCCGATGGCTACACCTTC
clone size: .; J gene: TRBJ2-2; V gene: TRBV19; D gene: TRBD2; CDR3 protein: CASSWTSGRRELFF; CDR3 DNA: TGTGCCAGTAGTTGGACTAGCGGGAGACGGGAGCTGTTTTTT
clone size: .; J gene: TRBJ1-4; V gene: TRBV5-1; D gene: .; CDR3 protein: CASGTTLNEKLFF; CDR3 DNA: TGCGCCAGCGGGACTACGCTTAATGAAAAACTGTTTTTT
clone size: .; J gene: TRBJ1-1; V gene: TRBV2; D gene: TRBD1; CDR3 protein: CASRVRTGVATEAFF; CDR3 DNA: TGTGCCAGCAGGGTTAGGACAGGGGTTGCCACTGAAGCTTTCTTT
clone size: .; J gene: TRBJ1-1; V gene: TRBV25-1; D gene: .; CDR3 protein: CASSEWENTEAFF; CDR3 DNA: TGTGCCAGCAGTGAATGGGAGAACACTGAAGCTTTCTTT
clone size: .; J gene: TRBJ2-7; V gene: TRBV12-3/TRBV12-4; D gene: .; CDR3 protein: CASTWGGGEQYF; CDR3 DNA: TGTGCCAGCACCTGGGGGGGCGGAGAGCAGTACTTC
clone size: .; J gene: TRBJ2-3; V gene: TRBV12-3/TRBV12-4; D gene: .; CDR3 protein: CASSLGLADTQYF; CDR3 DNA: TGTGCCAGCAGTTTGGGGCTCGCAGATACGCAGTATTTT
clone size: .; J gene: TRBJ2-1; V gene: TRBV18; D gene: .; CDR3 protein: CASSPLWTATYNEQFF; CDR3 DNA: TGTGCCAGCTCACCACTTTGGACAGCAACCTACAATGAGCAGTTCTTC
clone size: .; J gene: TRBJ1-5; V gene: TRBV6-5; D gene: .; CDR3 protein: CASGQPDQPQHF; CDR3 DNA: TGTGCCAGTGGACAGCCGGATCAGCCCCAGCATTTT
clone size: .; J gene: TRBJ2-3; V gene: TRBV5-1; D gene: .; CDR3 protein: CASSLRVSTDTQYF; CDR3 DNA: TGCGCCAGCAGCTTGCGGGTTAGCACAGATACGCAGTATTTT
clone size: .; J gene: TRBJ1-1; V gene: TRBV14; D gene: .; CDR3 protein: CASSPQGFSHTEAFF; CDR3 DNA: TGTGCCAGCAGCCCCCAGGGGTTCTCCCACACTGAAGCTTTCTTT
clone size: .; J gene: TRBJ2-1; V gene: TRBV9; D gene: TRBD2; CDR3 protein: CASSVTTGLAGGNYNEQFF; CDR3 DNA: TGTGCCAGCAGCGTAACGACAGGACTAGCGGGAGGGAACTACAATGAGCAGTTCTTC
clone size: once; J gene: TRBJ1-5; V gene: TRBV12-5; D gene: .; CDR3 protein: CASGFHSDSNQPQHF; CDR3 DNA: TGTGCTAGTGGTTTCCATTCGGATAGCAATCAGCCCCAGCATTTT
clone size: .; J gene: TRBJ1-2; V gene: TRBV12-3/TRBV12-4; D gene: .; CDR3 protein: CASKTTGYGYTF; CDR3 DNA: TGTGCCAGCAAGACGACGGGATATGGCTACACCTTC
clone size: few; J gene: TRBJ2-7; V gene: TRBV6-5; D gene: .; CDR3 protein: CASSPMGSPPGEQYF; CDR3 DNA: TGTGCCAGCAGCCCCATGGGTTCCCCTCCTGGCGAGCAGTACTTC
clone size: .; J gene: TRBJ1-6; V gene: TRBV28; D gene: .; CDR3 protein: CASSFPGTDNSPLHF; CDR3 DNA: TGTGCCAGCAGTTTTCCCGGGACGGATAATTCACCCCTCCACTTT
clone size: .; J gene: TRBJ1-1; V gene: TRBV6-6; D gene: .; CDR3 protein: CASSYSLGNTEAFF; CDR3 DNA: TGTGCCAGCAGTTACTCTCTGGGGAACACTGAAGCTTTCTTT
clone size: .; J gene: TRBJ1-6; V gene: TRBV19; D gene: .; CDR3 protein: CASEGSLNSPLHF; CDR3 DNA: TGTGCCAGTGAAGGCAGTTTGAATTCACCCCTCCACTTT
clone size: .; J gene: TRBJ1-6; V gene: TRBV6-4; D gene: .; CDR3 protein: CASSRDEGGNSPLHF; CDR3 DNA: TGTGCCAGCAGTCGCGATGAGGGCGGTAATTCACCCCTCCACTTT
clone size: .; J gene: TRBJ1-6; V gene: TRBV28; D gene: TRBD1; CDR3 protein: CASSLLTGSSYNSPLHF; CDR3 DNA: TGTGCCAGCAGTCTCCTGACAGGGAGCTCCTATAATTCACCCCTCCACTTT
clone size: .; J gene: TRBJ1-5; V gene: TRBV5-6; D gene: .; CDR3 protein: CASSLVGLNQPQHF; CDR3 DNA: TGTGCCAGCAGCTTGGTGGGACTTAATCAGCCCCAGCATTTT
clone size: .; J gene: TRBJ1-2; V gene: TRBV6-1; D gene: .; CDR3 protein: CASSEANYGYTF; CDR3 DNA: TGTGCCAGCAGTGAAGCAAACTATGGCTACACCTTC
clone size: .; J gene: TRBJ1-5; V gene: TRBV7-9; D gene: TRBD1; CDR3 protein: CASSFGTGSQPQHF; CDR3 DNA: TGTGCCAGCAGCTTTGGGACAGGGTCCCAGCCCCAGCATTTT